Included here is one T cell receptor (beta chain) sequence, with context. The antigen is undetermined. This record belongs to a study of T cell repertoires in cytomegalovirus infection. Study in general: Researchers turned to recently identified HLA-C-restricted CMV epitopes as well as well-studied HLA-B-restricted ones. Study-level findings and limits: The response measured ex vivo was dominated by TCR beta clonotypes (HLA-C-restricted and CMV-specific).

TCRdb analysed the reads with MiXCR anew, one entry per CDR3 protein. The data contain some 590,000 distinct CDR3 sequences, over 35% of them singletons. This clonotype was obtained from a human donor in good health (CMV status not recorded). Some clones in this sample may be carry-over from other donors' samples. The source was cultured PBMCs, collected from culture after CMV antigen stimulation.

The CDR3 bases are TGTGCCAGCAGTGATGGCCTCAACACAGATACGCAGTATTTT. Its translation is CASSDGLNTDTQYF. J is TRBJ2-3 and V is TRBV2; D is undetermined. CDR3 length: 14 residues. V dropped 3 bases and J dropped 2 bases, with 9 bases sitting between them. From germline, CDR1 is SNHLY and CDR2 FYNNEI.